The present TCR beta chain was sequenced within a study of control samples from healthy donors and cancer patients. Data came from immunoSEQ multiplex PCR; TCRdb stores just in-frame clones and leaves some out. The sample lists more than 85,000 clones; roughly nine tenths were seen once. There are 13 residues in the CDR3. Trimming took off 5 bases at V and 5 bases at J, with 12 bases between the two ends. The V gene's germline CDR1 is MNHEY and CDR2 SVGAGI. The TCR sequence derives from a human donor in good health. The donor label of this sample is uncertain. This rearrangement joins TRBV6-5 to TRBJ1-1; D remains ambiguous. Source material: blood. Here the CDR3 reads CASSPETRTEAFF. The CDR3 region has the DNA TGTGCCAGCAGTCCGGAAACCCGGACTGAAGCTTTCTTT.